This passage covers 14 T cell receptor beta chains from one sample sequenced in a study of cytomegalovirus exposure and HLA in healthy donors. The PCR employed 60 Vbeta primers together with 13 Jbeta primers. Sequencing was performed with immunoSEQ multiplex PCR; in TCRdb, only in-frame clones are kept and a portion is missing. Among 150,000 to 200,000 clones listed, more than 85% were seen once. What was sequenced was PBMCs. The receptors here all came from a young woman in good health and CMV-seronegative.

The V gene is TRBV27, the J gene TRBJ2-7; 9 bases fit TRBD2. J gave up 0 bases and V 5 bases, and 8 bases lay outside the gene matches. CDR1 is MNHEY and CDR2 is SMNVEV in the germline V gene (reference sequence). This CDR3 has 16 amino acids. CDR3 loop: CASSPLGLASSYEQYF. The DNA of the CDR3 is TGTGCCAGCAGTCCTCTCGGACTAGCGAGCTCCTACGAGCAGTACTTC.

This chain joins TRBV29-1 and TRBJ2-1; D perhaps matches TRBD1 (6 bases). In germline, CDR1 is SQVTM, CDR2 ANQGSEA. The length of the CDR3 is 15 residues. The V end lost 0 bases, the J end lost 4 bases, and 13 bases lay between the germline ends. In DNA, the CDR3 is TGCAGCGTTGAAGATATAGCAGGGGTGTACAATGAGCAGTTCTTC. It codes for CSVEDIAGVYNEQFF.

This clone was seen just once. The V call is TRBV10-2, the J call TRBJ1-6; D ambiguous. The CDR3 totals 15 residues. Deletions cut 1 base from V and 10 bases from J, with 14 bases between. From germline, CDR1 is WSHSY and CDR2 SAAADI. The CDR3 here is CASSELGGVRSPLHF. The DNA for the CDR3 is TGCGCCAGCAGTGAGTTGGGCGGGGTTCGGTCACCCCTCCACTTT.

The gene calls are TRBV5-8 and TRBJ2-4, with a possible D match to TRBD1 (5 bases). The germline gives CDR1 SGHTS, CDR2 YDEGEE. This CDR3 comprises 16 residues. With 0 bases removed from V and 0 bases from J, the gap between germline ends came to 10 bases. The CDR3 nucleotides read TGTGCCAGCAGCTTGGGTGACAGCCTAGCCAAAAACATTCAGTACTTC. Translated: CASSLGDSLAKNIQYF.

V usage is TRBV27 and J usage is TRBJ1-2, with TRBD1 matching 10 bases. Germline V gene sequence: CDR1 MNHEY, CDR2 SMNVEV (reference sequence). Trimming took 0 bases from V and 7 from J; bases not matched to a gene: 5. This CDR3 spans 15 amino acids. As DNA, the CDR3 is TGTGCCAGCAGTTTATCCAGACAGGGGGCGCGTGGCTACACCTTC. Its translation is CASSLSRQGARGYTF.

The rearrangement joins TRBV7-9 to TRBJ1-3, with D tentatively TRBD1 (6 bases). Germline CDR1 is SEHNR and CDR2 is FQNEAQ (reference sequence). Trimming stripped 6 bases from V and 4 bases from J, with 13 bases between. The CDR3 contains 14 residues. CDR3 region: CASSPGVDGNTIYF. The CDR3 DNA sequence: TGTGCCAGCAGTCCAGGGGTTGACGGAAACACCATATATTTT.

This sequence joins TRBV27 and TRBJ2-1, with 10 positions matching TRBD2. This CDR3 has 14 amino acids. The ends lost 6 bases at V and 7 bases at J; junction bases unmatched: 6. Germline CDR1 is MNHEY and CDR2 is SMNVEV (reference sequence). CDR3 sequence: CASSTLAGGNEQFF. CDR3 in DNA: TGTGCCAGCAGCACCTTAGCGGGGGGAAATGAGCAGTTCTTC.

The chain uses TRBV18 and TRBJ1-5; tentative D call: TRBD1 (6 bases). Germline V CDR1 and CDR2: KGHSH, LQKENI. The V end lost 1 base, the J end lost 7 bases, and 8 bases lay between the germline ends. The CDR3 covers 13 residues. The CDR3 region has the DNA TGTGCCAGCTCACCACGACAGGACCAGCCCCAGCATTTT. It specifies CASSPRQDQPQHF.

V and J are TRBV27 and TRBJ2-1; 7 bases are a match to TRBD2. This CDR3 spans 16 amino acids. Germline CDR1 MNHEY, CDR2 SMNVEV (reference sequence). V lost 5 bases to trimming and J lost 3 bases; unmatched junction nucleotides: 10. This CDR3 is CASSLGGPAGYNEQFF. CDR3 in DNA: TGTGCCAGCAGTCTGGGAGGGCCCGCAGGCTACAATGAGCAGTTCTTC.

The gene calls are TRBV30 and TRBJ1-1; tentatively, D is TRBD1 (5 bases). Deletions cut 2 bases from V and 6 bases from J, with 10 bases between. From germline, CDR1 is GTSNPN and CDR2 SVGIG (reference sequence). The CDR3 length is 12 residues. CDR3 sequence: CAWSPAGAEAFF. CDR3 nucleotides: TGTGCCTGGAGTCCCGCGGGGGCTGAAGCTTTCTTT.

The rearrangement links TRBV30 to TRBJ1-5; no definite D call. The CDR3 covers 13 residues. CDR1 and CDR2 from the germline V gene are GTSNPN and SVGIG (reference sequence). The germline V and J ends were trimmed by 1 base and 6 bases, with 10 bases remaining between them. CDR3 in DNA: TGTGCCTGGAGTGCCGCGGGAACTCAGCCCCAGCATTTT. It yields the protein CAWSAAGTQPQHF. Full variable domain (missing parts from reference TRBV30 and TRBJ1-5): SQTIHQWPATLVQPVGSPLSLECTVEGTSNPNLYWYRQAAGRGLQLLFYSVGIGQISSEVPQNLSASRPQDRQFILSSKKLLLSDSGFYLCAWSAAGTQPQHFGDGTRLSIL.

The chain recombines TRBV5-1 with TRBJ2-1, with TRBD1 matching 9 bases. J was trimmed by 7 bases and V by 4 bases; bases with no gene match: 6. Germline V CDR1 and CDR2: SGHRS, YFSETQ. CDR3 length: 14 residues. The CDR3 nucleotides read TGCGCCAGCAGCGCCGGGACAGGGTCGAATGAGCAGTTCTTC. Translation gives CASSAGTGSNEQFF.

The V gene is TRBV5-6, the J gene TRBJ1-1, with D maybe TRBD1 (6 bases). Germline lookup yields CDR1 SGHDT and CDR2 YYEEEE. This CDR3 has 13 amino acids. Trimming shortened V by 3 bases and J by 9 bases, and 15 bases separated the two germline ends. The CDR3 nucleotides are TGTGCCAGCAGCTCCGACAGGAAGATTAAAGCTTTCTTT. Translated: CASSSDRKIKAFF. The whole variable domain, remainder taken from reference TRBV5-6 and TRBJ1-1, is DAGVTQSPTHLIKTRGQQVTLRCSPKSGHDTVSWYQQALGQGPQFIFQYYEEEERQRGNFPDRFSGHQFPNYSSELNVNALLLGDSALYLCASSSDRKIKAFFGQGTRLTVV.

This rearrangement joins TRBV15 to TRBJ2-4; D might be TRBD1 or TRBD2, each matching 5 bases. Per the germline V gene, CDR1 is LNHNV and CDR2 is YYDKDF (reference sequence). This CDR3 comprises 18 residues. The V end was cut by 4 bases, the J end by 6 bases, with 25 bases between. CDR3 sequence reads: CATSKDSPAGNQGNIQYF. The CDR3 DNA reads as TGTGCCACCAGCAAAGACAGTCCTGCGGGCAACCAAGGAAACATTCAGTACTTC.